These 5 T cell receptor beta chains were all obtained from the same sample, sequenced in a study of T-cell memory formation after mild COVID-19 (dated by TCRdb to the early 2020s). To prepare the library, 5' RACE was applied. Sequencing instrument: Illumina NovaSeq 6000. The raw public data were reprocessed by TCRdb itself: fastp quality trimming at Q25, MiXCR clonotype calling, in-frame beta chains only. Under each unique CDR3 protein, matching rows form one entry showing the most common genes and DNA. In this sample the table shows 150,000 to 200,000 distinct CDR3 sequences, around 10% of which occur a single time. The top ten clonotypes cover more than 3.5% of the sample. The sequencing input was PBMCs or a T cell subset sorted from them (not recorded which). These receptors were collected from a man between 18 and 29 years old who had mild COVID-19 (a few samples of this study predate the infection). The sample titles of this study are shuffled in the database, so cell type and time point are left out; the donor was told from shared clones.

This chain links TRBV9 with TRBJ1-3; no definite D call. V gave up 4 bases and J gave up 0 bases, with 14 bases separating them. The length of the CDR3 is 16 residues. Germline V gene data show CDR1 as SGDLS and CDR2 as YYNGEE. CDR3 DNA: TGTGCCAGCAGCACGGGGTGGCGGACCTCTGGAAACACCATATATTTT. Translated, it gives CASSTGWRTSGNTIYF.

This clonotype showed up just a few times. The rearrangement joins TRBV28 to TRBJ1-6; 7 positions agree with TRBD1. The V and J ends lost 6 bases and 7 bases, in that order; junction bases with no gene match: 6. In germline, CDR1 is MDHEN, CDR2 SYDVKM. The CDR3 extends over 14 amino acids. CDR3 amino acids: CASSSTGLNSPLHF. The DNA for the CDR3 is TGTGCCAGCAGCTCGACAGGGCTGAATTCACCCCTCCACTTT.

This clonotype was found many times. The genes are TRBV7-2 and TRBJ2-5; TRBD2 aligns across 7 bases. The trim removed 5 bases at V and 4 bases at J, leaving 10 bases unmatched. Germline CDR1 SGHTA, CDR2 FQGNSA. The CDR3 runs to 15 residues. CDR3 DNA sequence: TGTGCCAGCAGCCCGGGGGGAGTATCGGGAGAGACCCAGTACTTC. Protein product: CASSPGGVSGETQYF.

This clonotype was observed a handful of times. V usage is TRBV9 and J usage is TRBJ1-6, with a weak D call TRBD1 (6 bases). V lost 0 bases and J 8 bases, leaving 18 bases between the germline ends. Germline CDR1 reads SGDLS; CDR2 reads YYNGEE. The CDR3 is 17 amino acids. The CDR3 region has the DNA TGTGCCAGCAGCGTAGCTGCGGGGACATCCAAAGATTCACCCCTCCACTTT. Its protein is CASSVAAGTSKDSPLHF. Combining the CDR3 with reference TRBV9 and TRBJ1-6 gives the whole variable domain DSGVTQTPKHLITATGQRVTLRCSPRSGDLSVYWYQQSLDQGLQFLIQYYNGEERAKGNILERFSAQQFPDLHSELNLSSLELGDSALYFCASSVAAGTSKDSPLHFGNGTRLTVT.

V is TRBV2 and J is TRBJ1-1, with D unclear. CDR3 length: 15 amino acids. V was pared by 0 bases and J by 0 bases, with 8 bases between. The germline V gene has CDR1 SNHLY and CDR2 FYNNEI. The CDR3 DNA reads as TGTGCCAGCAGTGAAGCGGAGCGGATGAACACTGAAGCTTTCTTT. Encoded protein: CASSEAERMNTEAFF.